This T cell receptor (beta chain) is from a study of CD8 T cells in ankylosing spondylitis. A few counts support this clonotype. The antigen remains unidentified. Overall study findings and caveats: For ankylosing spondylitis blood, a TCR beta motif of about 8 highly homologous variants appeared characteristic. Reactive arthritis synovial fluid and blood were previously reported to contain some motif variants. The clones that were linked to disease were reported to be significantly enriched in matched synovial fluid samples from ankylosing spondylitis patients.

Preparation of TCR beta libraries was done by quantitative 5'-RACE with molecular barcodes. TCRdb redid the calling of the 5' RACE reads with MiXCR, one entry per CDR3 protein. The sample lists about 360,000 distinct CDR3 sequences, 20% occurring once. Germline loops: CDR1 SQVTM, CDR2 ANQGSEA. The CDR3 sequence is 12 residues long. Trimming stripped 5 bases from V and 0 bases from J, with 7 bases between. The material sequenced was blood, either unsorted or a sorted T cell fraction (not recorded which). This sequence was found in a male donor with ankylosing spondylitis or in good health (not recorded which). The chain joins TRBV29-1 to TRBJ1-2; no reliable D call. This chain's CDR3 is CSVLTPNYGYTF. In nucleotides, the CDR3 is TGCAGCGTTTTGACCCCTAACTATGGCTACACCTTC.